This T cell receptor beta chain was obtained from a study of T-cell reconstitution after alpha-beta-depleted transplantation in children. This sample's TCRbeta library carried unique molecular identifier barcodes. TCRdb processed the PCR reads anew with MiXCR; each CDR3 protein has one entry. The repertoire has 190,000 or so distinct CDR3 sequences, more than 6.5% of them found once; the top ten carry roughly 3%. This clonotype has a handful of counts. This CDR3 has 17 amino acids. The germline V gene encodes CDR1 SNHLY and CDR2 FYNNEI. Deletions cut 4 bases from V and 1 base from J, with 19 bases between.

The genes are TRBV2 and TRBJ1-1, with D tentatively TRBD1 (5 bases). The source material was PBMCs from the stem cell graft donor, sampled from the stem cell graft. The source of this sequence is a human donor who donated a stem cell graft to a child with Wiskott-Aldrich syndrome. CDR3 loop: CASSARIRQFGNTEAFF. Written as DNA, the CDR3 is TGTGCCAGCAGTGCACGAATTCGACAGTTTGGGAACACTGAAGCTTTCTTT.